The TCR beta chain under discussion was sequenced for a study of chemoradiotherapy in HPV16-positive cancers (dated by TCRdb to 2022 to 2024). General notes on the study: Candidate HPV-specific T-cell clones and common TCR motifs were defined through functional T-cell assays on cells from two HPV16-positive patients. The study set out to ask whether T-cell immunity against the HPV oncoproteins E6 and E7 changes over the course of chemoradiotherapy and whether that immunity affects survival. TCR repertoires from under 90 patients with HPV-related cancers were then used to track the candidate HPV-specific TCRs and motifs.

The method behind the library was the immunoSEQ multiplex PCR assay. Imported from immuneACCESS, the table was reduced by TCRdb to in-frame sequences with V and J called. These copies leave out some clones; in studies compared against another copy, an unresolved V gene accounts for under half, and the cause of the remainder is not known. A total of about 17,000 clones appear in this sample, around nine tenths of them only once. The top ten clonotypes cover 13% to 15% of the sample. About this clone: Its antigen is unknown. Base qualities are not provided; no much larger clone lies one nucleotide away.

General findings and caveats noted by the study authors: Expansion of candidate HPV-specific clones and E7-related TCR motifs was observed in the tumor microenvironment during treatment, whereas no such expansion was observed for non-HPV-specific T cells. Improved recurrence-free survival in HPV16-positive patients was associated with expansion of HPV-responsive T cells during chemoradiotherapy. The functional definition of HPV-specific T cells came from only a couple of HPV16-positive patients, and the survival association was reported for HPV16-positive patients.

Repertoires were sampled multiple times during chemoradiotherapy, which allowed clonal expansion in the tumor microenvironment to be followed. The CDR3, cysteine through valine, is 14 amino acids long. Solely the CDR3 DNA is kept, with 42 bases framed from the first base. Via the germline V gene (reference sequence), CDR1 is LNHNV and CDR2 YYDKDF. Relative to germline, V is 0 bases shorter and J is 5 bases shorter, with 11 bases between their ends. The input for sequencing was blood, taken from a patient who underwent chemoradiotherapy. The receptor's source is a human donor with HPV-associated anogenital cancer. The sequence joins TRBV15 to TRBJ2-7, with TRBD1 perhaps the D gene, on 5 matching bases. The DNA sequence is TGTGCCACCAGCAGAGATACCCCAGGGAACGAGCAGTACGTC. It translates to CATSRDTPGNEQYV.